This T cell receptor beta chain was captured by sequencing in a study of response to subunit inactivated influenza vaccine. The table lists this clonotype with a few counts. The antigen is unknown. The CDR3 is 12 residues long. V lost 3 bases and J 4 bases, leaving 5 bases between the germline ends. The germline V gene has CDR1 MDHEN and CDR2 SYDVKM. TCRdb re-called the RT-PCR reads through MiXCR, storing one row per CDR3 protein. This sample carries around 200,000 distinct CDR3 sequences, around 9% of them seen once, and the ten largest clones take under 13%. Overall study results and limits: Few new T cells, the authors suggested, are recruited by each seasonal influenza vaccination.

The source material was non-naive T cells sorted from PBMCs, sampled on the day of vaccination. The V and J genes are TRBV28 and TRBJ2-3; D unclear. The sequence came from a man aged 45 to 65 who received an inactivated influenza vaccine. The CDR3 sequence is CASSFPSDTQYF. In nucleotides, the CDR3 is TGTGCCAGCAGTTTTCCCTCAGATACGCAGTATTTT.